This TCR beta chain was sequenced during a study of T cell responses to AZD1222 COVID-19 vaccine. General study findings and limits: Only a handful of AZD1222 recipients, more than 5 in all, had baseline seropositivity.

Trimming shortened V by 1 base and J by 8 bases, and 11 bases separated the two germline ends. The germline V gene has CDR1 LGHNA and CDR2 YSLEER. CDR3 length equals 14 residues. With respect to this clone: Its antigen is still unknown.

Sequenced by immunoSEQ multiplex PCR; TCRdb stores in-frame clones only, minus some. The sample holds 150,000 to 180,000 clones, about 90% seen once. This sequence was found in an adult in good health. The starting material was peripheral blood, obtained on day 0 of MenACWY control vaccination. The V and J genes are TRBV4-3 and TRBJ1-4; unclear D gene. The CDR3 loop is CASSQVGLGEKLFF. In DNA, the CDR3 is TGCGCCAGCAGCCAAGTAGGACTGGGGGAAAAACTGTTTTTT.